This T cell receptor (beta chain) emerged from a study of blood T cell repertoires in COVID-19. Overall study: Spain, Italy and the United States supplied samples that represented acute and convalescent COVID-19. T cells, B-cell-depleted T cells, or PBMCs supplied cDNA or gDNA.

CDR3 length: 14 residues. V shed 6 bases, J shed 6 bases, and the junction held 11 bases outside the gene matches. Looked up from germline, CDR1 is SGHKS and CDR2 is YYEKEE (reference sequence). Authors' processing steps: Reference gene primer amplification yielded estimated nucleated cell counts. Sequencing used immunoSEQ multiplex PCR; TCRdb keeps in-frame clones, though not all of them. The V and J calls and clone size were taken over from that table, and D and trimming were inferred from the DNA. The sample records approximately 270,000 clones, about nine tenths being singletons. This chain joins TRBV5-5 and TRBJ1-2, with 7 bases that match TRBD1. The receptor was derived from a man aged 50 to 60 with acute or convalescent COVID-19. Sample: peripheral blood. The CDR3 is CASTPGQLSDGYTF. In DNA, the CDR3 is TGTGCCAGCACCCCGGGACAGTTATCGGATGGCTACACCTTC.